This TCR beta chain came from a study of response to subunit inactivated influenza vaccine. TCRdb recomputed calls from the RT-PCR reads with MiXCR, one row per CDR3 protein. The sample carries some 800,000 distinct CDR3 sequences, 21% recorded once. Trimming at V came to 3 bases and at J to 6 bases, leaving 5 bases not matched to a gene. There are 16 residues in the CDR3. Germline CDR1 reads SGHVS; CDR2 reads FQNEAQ. The specimen comprised PBMCs from blood, sampled 5 to 6 days after vaccination. The source of this sequence is a man aged 50 to 60 who received an inactivated influenza vaccine. V gene TRBV7-8 combines with J gene TRBJ2-2; 12 nucleotides match TRBD2. CDR3 DNA: TGTGCCAGCAGCTTTACGACTAGCGGGAGCGCCGGGGAGCTGTTTTTT. It specifies CASSFTTSGSAGELFF.